The 18 T cell receptor beta chains below all came from one sample that was sequenced in a study of cytomegalovirus exposure and HLA in healthy donors (dated by TCRdb to about 2017). Preparation of the library involved the immunoSEQ multiplex PCR assay. For the multiplex PCR, a mixture combining 60 forward primers for TCR Vbeta segments and 13 reverse primers for TCR Jbeta segments was used. Not all clones reach the TCRdb copy of this immuneACCESS table, which keeps in-frame sequences only. Checked studies attribute under half of the gap to unresolved V genes and leave the rest unexplained. The sample data list some 190,000 clones, and 65% to 75% of these were observed just once. The leading ten clones occupy approximately 4.6% of the sample. The specimen sequenced was PBMCs. These receptors were taken from a man younger than 45 in good health and CMV-seropositive.

The rearrangement links TRBV12-5 to TRBJ2-1; TRBD2 agrees at 10 bases. CDR3 length: 15 residues. Germline V gives CDR1 LGHNT, CDR2 FRNRAP. The V and J ends lost 0 bases and 6 bases, in that order; junction bases with no gene match: 2. The CDR3 sequence: CASGLVLAGSNEQFF. CDR3 DNA sequence: TGTGCTAGTGGTTTGGTACTAGCGGGATCCAATGAGCAGTTCTTC.

The table lists this clone with a count of one. V is TRBV10-3 and J is TRBJ2-2, with a tentative D call TRBD1 (5 bases). Germline V gene lookup returns CDR1 ENHRY and CDR2 SYGVKD. The CDR3 is 15 amino acids. V was trimmed by 4 bases and J by 4 bases, leaving 13 bases between them. CDR3 sequence (DNA): TGTGCCATCAGTGGAGGTGGGGCGCGCACCGGGGAGCTGTTTTTT. It yields the protein CAISGGGARTGELFF.

V gene TRBV13 combines with J gene TRBJ1-2, with D maybe TRBD1 (5 bases). The CDR3 spans 16 residues. Trimming removed 2 bases at V and 0 bases at J, with 13 bases between. Germline V gene data show CDR1 as PRHDT and CDR2 as FYEKMQ (reference sequence). CDR3 nucleotide sequence: TGTGCCAGCAGCTTAAGGACAACTAAAGCTAACTATGGCTACACCTTC. As protein: CASSLRTTKANYGYTF.

The chain is built from TRBV29-1 and TRBJ2-6; D might be TRBD2 (5 bases). This CDR3 has 14 amino acids. V lost 4 bases and J lost 2, with 9 bases in between. Germline CDR1 SQVTM, CDR2 ANQGSEA. CDR3 coding DNA: TGCAGCGTTGGGGATAGCGCTGGGGCCAACGTCCTGACTTTC. This sequence encodes CSVGDSAGANVLTF.

This clone was counted once. Compared with germline, one end of the junction differs, possibly owing to a read error. The CDR3 nucleotides are TGTTCCAGCAGCCCCGGGACTGCGGGACTGGTGTCCCTCCACTTT. Protein product: CSSSPGTAGLVSLHF. This chain connects TRBV7-9 to TRBJ1-6; TRBD1 might be the D (5 bases). This CDR3 region has 15 residues. The germline gives CDR1 SEHNR, CDR2 FQNEAQ (reference sequence). Combining the CDR3 with reference TRBV7-9 and TRBJ1-6 gives the whole variable domain DTGVSQNPRHKITKRGQNVTFRCDPISEHNRLYWYRQTLGQGPEFLTYFQNEAQLEKSRLLSDRFSAERPKGSFSTLEIQRTEQGDSAMYLCSSSPGTAGLVSLHFGNGTRLTVT.

The chain carries TRBV19 and TRBJ1-5; 8 bases map to TRBD1. J lost 1 base, V lost 8 bases, and 7 bases had no gene match. The CDR3 has 15 residues. Germline loops: CDR1 LNHDA, CDR2 SQIVND (reference sequence). Here the CDR3 reads CASFGQGGSNQPQHF. CDR3 coding DNA: TGTGCCAGTTTCGGACAGGGCGGAAGCAATCAGCCCCAGCATTTT.

The V and J genes are TRBV7-2 and TRBJ2-7; TRBD2 matches 9 bases. V gave up 6 bases and J gave up 5 bases; unmatched junction bases: 5. This CDR3 has 13 residues. The germline V gene has CDR1 SGHTA and CDR2 FQGNSA. CDR3 sequence reads: CASRSSGGNEQYF. The CDR3 coding sequence is TGTGCCAGCAGGAGTAGCGGGGGAAACGAGCAGTACTTC.

The genes are TRBV4-1 and TRBJ2-1; 9 positions match TRBD1. Germline loops: CDR1 MGHRA, CDR2 YSYEKL. J was trimmed by 5 bases and V by 2 bases; bases with no gene match: 4. This CDR3 is 15 amino acids long. CDR3 residues: CASSQWGTGNNEQFF. The CDR3, as DNA: TGCGCCAGCAGCCAATGGGGGACAGGGAACAATGAGCAGTTCTTC.

This chain joins TRBV18 and TRBJ1-2, with D possibly TRBD1 on 5 matching bases. Deletions cut 1 base from V and 0 bases from J, with 9 bases between. CDR3 length equals 15 residues. The germline gives CDR1 KGHSH, CDR2 LQKENI. CDR3 residues: CASSPQTESNYGYTF. As DNA, the CDR3 is TGTGCCAGCTCACCACAGACAGAGTCTAACTATGGCTACACCTTC.

The chain employs TRBV5-5 and TRBJ2-5; TRBD1 matches at 7 bases. The CDR3 extends over 13 amino acids. Germline CDR1 and CDR2: SGHKS and YYEKEE (reference sequence). Losses at the gene ends were 5 bases for V and 3 bases for J; bases not matched to a gene: 4. The CDR3 spells CASRPTGKETQYF. DNA for the CDR3: TGTGCCAGCAGACCGACAGGGAAAGAGACCCAGTACTTC.

This clone was seen a few times. V usage is TRBV6-5 and J usage is TRBJ1-5; 8 bases fit TRBD1. CDR1 is MNHEY, CDR2 SVGAGI, per germline. The CDR3 covers 15 residues. The trim removed 2 bases at V and 8 bases at J, leaving 8 bases unmatched. The CDR3 sequence: CASSYLDRGREPQHF. In nucleotides, the CDR3 is TGTGCCAGCAGTTACCTAGACAGGGGACGGGAGCCCCAGCATTTT.

The chain uses TRBV29-1 and TRBJ2-5; TRBD1 matches at 7 bases. CDR1 is SQVTM, CDR2 ANQGSEA, per germline. The CDR3 covers 13 residues. The J segment lost 5 bases and the V segment lost 7 bases, leaving 10 bases of the junction unmatched. CDR3 amino acids: CSAKEGGRETQYF. In DNA, the CDR3 is TGCAGCGCCAAGGAAGGGGGCCGGGAGACCCAGTACTTC.

The chain carries TRBV4-3 and TRBJ2-2; 8 bases map to TRBD2. This CDR3 region has 19 residues. V trimming: 0 bases; J trimming: 0 bases; junction bases outside the gene matches: 9. From germline, CDR1 is LGHNA and CDR2 YSLEER. The CDR3 DNA reads as TGCGCCAGCAGCCAAGACTTGCCCCTAGCGGGTACGAACACCGGGGAGCTGTTTTTT. Translation: CASSQDLPLAGTNTGELFF.

J is TRBJ1-2 and V is TRBV7-2; tentative D call: TRBD1 (5 bases). Germline V lookup: CDR1 SGHTA, CDR2 FQGNSA. The CDR3 has 13 amino acids. Trimming took off 10 bases at V and 8 bases at J, with 20 bases between the two ends. The CDR3 sequence is CATSDTSWGGYTF. CDR3 nucleotide sequence: TGTGCCACCTCGGACACCTCTTGGGGCGGCTACACCTTC. The full variable domain, with the rest looked up from reference TRBV7-2 and TRBJ1-2, is GAGVSQSPSNKVTEKGKDVELRCDPISGHTALYWYRQSLGQGLEFLIYFQGNSAPDKSGLPSDRFSAERTGGSVSTLTIQRTQQEDSAVYLCATSDTSWGGYTFGSGTRLTVV.

The chain couples TRBV4-3 to TRBJ2-2; D gene uncertain. This CDR3 region has 15 residues. V was cut by 0 bases and J by 1 base, with 6 bases left in between. Germline assignment: CDR1 LGHNA and CDR2 YSLEER. The CDR3 loop is CASSQDIENTGELFF. The CDR3 DNA is TGCGCCAGCAGCCAAGATATAGAGAACACCGGGGAGCTGTTTTTT.

This rearrangement joins TRBV6-5 to TRBJ2-7, with 13 bases identical to TRBD2. Trimming at V came to 0 bases and at J to 4 bases, leaving 3 bases not matched to a gene. Germline values: CDR1 MNHEY, CDR2 SVGAGI. The CDR3 has 16 residues. The CDR3 sequence is CASSYSILAGGYEQYF. The CDR3 DNA follows: TGTGCCAGCAGTTACTCGATACTAGCGGGAGGGTACGAGCAGTACTTC.

The V and J genes are TRBV25-1 and TRBJ2-3; 8 bases map to TRBD2. V dropped 7 bases and J dropped 4; count of bases not matched to a gene: 10. This CDR3 region has 15 residues. Germline loops: CDR1 MGHDK, CDR2 SYGVNS. DNA for the CDR3: TGTGCCAGCACCGGCAAGCGGGGGAGATCAGATACGCAGTATTTT. Translation gives CASTGKRGRSDTQYF.

The J gene is TRBJ2-2, the V gene TRBV7-3; D remains ambiguous. CDR3 length: 14 amino acids. V lost 3 bases and J lost 1, with 6 bases in between. CDR1 is SGHTA and CDR2 is FQGTGA in the germline V gene. This CDR3 reads CASSFSGNTGELFF. The CDR3 coding sequence is TGTGCCAGCAGCTTCTCAGGGAACACCGGGGAGCTGTTTTTT.